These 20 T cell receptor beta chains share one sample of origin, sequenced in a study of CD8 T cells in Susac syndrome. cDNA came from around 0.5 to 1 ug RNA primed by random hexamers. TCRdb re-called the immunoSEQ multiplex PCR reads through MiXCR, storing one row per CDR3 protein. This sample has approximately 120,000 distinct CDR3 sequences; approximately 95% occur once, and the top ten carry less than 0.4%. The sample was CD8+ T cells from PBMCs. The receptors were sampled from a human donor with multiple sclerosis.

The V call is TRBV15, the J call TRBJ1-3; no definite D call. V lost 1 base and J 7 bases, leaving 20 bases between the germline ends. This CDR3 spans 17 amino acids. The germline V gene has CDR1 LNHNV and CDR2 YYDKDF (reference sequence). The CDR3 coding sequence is TGTGCCACCAGCAGAGTACGGGGAGGAGGGTCTCGGAACACCATATATTTT. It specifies CATSRVRGGGSRNTIYF. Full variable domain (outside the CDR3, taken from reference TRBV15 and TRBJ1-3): DAMVIQNPRYQVTQFGKPVTLSCSQTLNHNVMYWYQQKSSQAPKLLFHYYDKDFNNEADTPDNFQSRRPNTSFCFLDIRSPGLGDTAMYLCATSRVRGGGSRNTIYFGEGSWLTVV.

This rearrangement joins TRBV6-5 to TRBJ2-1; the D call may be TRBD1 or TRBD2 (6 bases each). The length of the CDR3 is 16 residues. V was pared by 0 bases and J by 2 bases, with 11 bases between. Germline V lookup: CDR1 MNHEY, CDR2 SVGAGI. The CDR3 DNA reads TGTGCCAGCAGTTACTCGGAGGGGGGCCCCTACAATGAGCAGTTCTTC. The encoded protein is CASSYSEGGPYNEQFF.

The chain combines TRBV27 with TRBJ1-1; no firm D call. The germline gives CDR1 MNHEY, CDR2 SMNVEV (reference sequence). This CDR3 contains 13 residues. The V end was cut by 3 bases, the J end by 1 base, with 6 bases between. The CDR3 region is CASSLTRNTEAFF. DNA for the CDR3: TGTGCCAGCAGTTTGACACGGAACACTGAAGCTTTCTTT.

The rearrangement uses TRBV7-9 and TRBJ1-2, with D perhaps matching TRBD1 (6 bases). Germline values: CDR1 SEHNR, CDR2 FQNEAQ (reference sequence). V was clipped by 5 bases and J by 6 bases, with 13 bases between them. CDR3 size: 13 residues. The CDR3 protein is CASSPRQEHGYTF. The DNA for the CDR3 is TGTGCCAGCAGCCCCCGACAGGAACATGGCTACACCTTC.

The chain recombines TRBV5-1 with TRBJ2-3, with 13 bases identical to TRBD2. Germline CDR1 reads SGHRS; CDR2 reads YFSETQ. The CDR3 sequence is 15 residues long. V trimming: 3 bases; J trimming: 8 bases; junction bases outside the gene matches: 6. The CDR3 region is CASSSAGLAGSTQYF. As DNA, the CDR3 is TGCGCCAGCAGCTCTGCGGGACTAGCGGGAAGTACGCAGTATTTT.

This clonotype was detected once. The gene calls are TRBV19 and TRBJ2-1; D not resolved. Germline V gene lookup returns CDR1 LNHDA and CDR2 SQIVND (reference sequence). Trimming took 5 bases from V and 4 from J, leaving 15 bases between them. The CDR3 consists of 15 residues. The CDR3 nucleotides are TGTGCCAGTAGTGGTCTGGGGATGGGGTACAATGAGCAGTTCTTC. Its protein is CASSGLGMGYNEQFF.

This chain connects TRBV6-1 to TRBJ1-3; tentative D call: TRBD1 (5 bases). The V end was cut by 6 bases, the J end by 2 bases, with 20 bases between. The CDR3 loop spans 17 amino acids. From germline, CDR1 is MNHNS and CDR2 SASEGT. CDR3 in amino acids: CASSQPPARETGNTIYF. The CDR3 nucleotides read TGTGCCAGCAGCCAACCCCCGGCCAGGGAAACTGGAAACACCATATATTTT.

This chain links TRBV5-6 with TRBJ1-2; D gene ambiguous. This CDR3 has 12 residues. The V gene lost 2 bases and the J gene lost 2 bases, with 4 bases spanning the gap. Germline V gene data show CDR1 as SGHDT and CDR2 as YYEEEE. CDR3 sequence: CASSFGNYGYTF. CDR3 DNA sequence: TGTGCCAGCAGCTTCGGGAACTATGGCTACACCTTC.

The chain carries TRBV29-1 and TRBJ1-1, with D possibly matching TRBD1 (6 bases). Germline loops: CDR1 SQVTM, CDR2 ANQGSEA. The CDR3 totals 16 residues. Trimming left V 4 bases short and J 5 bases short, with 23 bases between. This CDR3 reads CSVAGAQGRRLTEAFF. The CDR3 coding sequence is TGCAGCGTTGCGGGGGCCCAGGGGCGGCGGTTAACTGAAGCTTTCTTT. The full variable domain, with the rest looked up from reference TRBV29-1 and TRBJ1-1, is SAVISQKPSRDICQRGTSLTIQCQVDSQVTMMFWYRQQPGQSLTLIATANQGSEATYESGFVIDKFPISRPNLTFSTLTVSNMSPEDSSIYLCSVAGAQGRRLTEAFFGQGTRLTVV.

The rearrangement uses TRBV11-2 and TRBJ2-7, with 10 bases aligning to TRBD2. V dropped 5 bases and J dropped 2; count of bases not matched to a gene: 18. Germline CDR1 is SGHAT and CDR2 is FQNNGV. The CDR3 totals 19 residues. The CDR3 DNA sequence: TGTGCCAGCAGCCCTTGGGGGCTAGCGGGAGCAGCCAAACCCTACGAGCAGTACGTC. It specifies CASSPWGLAGAAKPYEQYV.

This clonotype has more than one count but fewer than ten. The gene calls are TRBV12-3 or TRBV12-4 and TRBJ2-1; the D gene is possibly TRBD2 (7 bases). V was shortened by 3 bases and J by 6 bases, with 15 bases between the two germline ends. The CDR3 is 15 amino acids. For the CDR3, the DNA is TGTGCCAGCAGTTTGCTCGGGGGGCCAGTCAATGAGCAGTTCTTC. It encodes CASSLLGGPVNEQFF.

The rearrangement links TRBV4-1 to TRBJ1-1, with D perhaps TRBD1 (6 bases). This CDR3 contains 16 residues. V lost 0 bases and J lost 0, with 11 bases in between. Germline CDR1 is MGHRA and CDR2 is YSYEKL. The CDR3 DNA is TGCGCCAGCAGCCAAGATGGGGGGCAGCTGAACACTGAAGCTTTCTTT. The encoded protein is CASSQDGGQLNTEAFF.

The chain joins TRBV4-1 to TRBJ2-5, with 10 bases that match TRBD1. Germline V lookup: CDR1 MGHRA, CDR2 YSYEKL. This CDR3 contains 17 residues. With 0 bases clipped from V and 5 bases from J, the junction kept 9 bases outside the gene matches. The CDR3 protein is CASSQDPRTGGRETQYF. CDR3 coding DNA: TGCGCCAGCAGCCAAGATCCCCGGACAGGGGGTAGGGAGACCCAGTACTTC.

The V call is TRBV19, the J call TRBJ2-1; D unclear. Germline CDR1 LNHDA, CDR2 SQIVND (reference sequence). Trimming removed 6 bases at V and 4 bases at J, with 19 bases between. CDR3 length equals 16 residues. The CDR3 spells CASSNGEPHRYNEQFF. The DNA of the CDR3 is TGTGCCAGTAGCAATGGGGAACCTCATCGTTACAATGAGCAGTTCTTC.

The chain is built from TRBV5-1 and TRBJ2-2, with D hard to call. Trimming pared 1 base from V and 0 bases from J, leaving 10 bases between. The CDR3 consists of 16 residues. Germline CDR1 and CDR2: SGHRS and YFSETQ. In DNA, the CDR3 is TGCGCCAGCAGCTTGTGGCAGCAAACGAACACCGGGGAGCTGTTTTTT. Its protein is CASSLWQQTNTGELFF.

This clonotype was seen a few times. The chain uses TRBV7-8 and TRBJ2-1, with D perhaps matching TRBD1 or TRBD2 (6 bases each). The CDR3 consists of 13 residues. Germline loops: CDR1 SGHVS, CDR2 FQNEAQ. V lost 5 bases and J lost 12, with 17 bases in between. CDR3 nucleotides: TGTGCCAGCAGCCAAACACCCGGGGGCTCGCAGTTCTTC. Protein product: CASSQTPGGSQFF.

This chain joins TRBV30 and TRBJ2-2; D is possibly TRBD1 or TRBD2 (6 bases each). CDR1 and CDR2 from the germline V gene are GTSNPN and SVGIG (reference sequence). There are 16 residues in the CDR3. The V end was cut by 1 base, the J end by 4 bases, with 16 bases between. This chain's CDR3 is CAWSALTRGPTGELFF. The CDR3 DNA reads TGTGCCTGGAGTGCCCTAACACGGGGGCCCACCGGGGAGCTGTTTTTT.

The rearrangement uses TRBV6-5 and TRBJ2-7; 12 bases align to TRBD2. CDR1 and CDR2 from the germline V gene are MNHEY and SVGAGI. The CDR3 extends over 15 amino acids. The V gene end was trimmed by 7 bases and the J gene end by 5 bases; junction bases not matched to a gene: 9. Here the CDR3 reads CASTQLAGGRNEQYF. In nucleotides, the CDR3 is TGTGCCAGCACCCAACTAGCGGGGGGTCGTAACGAGCAGTACTTC.

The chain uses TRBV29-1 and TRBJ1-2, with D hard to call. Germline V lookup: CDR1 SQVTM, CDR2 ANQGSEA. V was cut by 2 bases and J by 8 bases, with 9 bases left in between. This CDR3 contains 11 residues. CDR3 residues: CSVETDAGYTF. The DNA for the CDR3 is TGCAGCGTTGAAACAGACGCCGGCTACACCTTC.

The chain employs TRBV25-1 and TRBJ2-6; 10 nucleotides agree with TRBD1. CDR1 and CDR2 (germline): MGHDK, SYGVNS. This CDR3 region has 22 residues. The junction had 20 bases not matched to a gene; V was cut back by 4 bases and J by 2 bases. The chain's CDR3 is CASSGTGTGAAREKAGANVLTF. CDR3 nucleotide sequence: TGTGCCAGCAGTGGCACCGGGACAGGGGCCGCCCGAGAGAAGGCTGGGGCCAACGTCCTGACTTTC.